Shown below are 13 T cell receptor beta chains from a single sample sequenced in a study of cytomegalovirus exposure and HLA in healthy donors. The data were produced by immunoSEQ multiplex PCR, yet TCRdb's version contains in-frame clones alone and is incomplete. The table includes 150,000 to 200,000 clones, roughly 85% detected once. Source material: PBMCs. These receptors came from a man aged 18 to 35 in good health and CMV-seropositive.

In its sample, this clone was seen once. J is TRBJ2-6 and V is TRBV6-5; D is ambiguous. This CDR3 has 14 residues. Germline-derived CDR1 and CDR2 are MNHEY and SVGAGI. V was clipped by 6 bases and J by 2 bases, with 8 bases between them. The CDR3 region has the DNA TGTGCCAGCAGGAGCCCGGCTGGGGCCAACGTCCTGACTTTC. This encodes CASRSPAGANVLTF.

The chain joins TRBV19 to TRBJ1-6; D perhaps matches TRBD1 (5 bases). The germline V and J ends were trimmed by 7 bases and 5 bases, with 21 bases remaining between them. The germline V gene has CDR1 LNHDA and CDR2 SQIVND (reference sequence). This CDR3 contains 17 residues. CDR3 sequence: CASKGTGRTADNSPLHF. In nucleotides, the CDR3 is TGTGCCAGTAAAGGGACTGGGCGTACGGCGGATAATTCACCCCTCCACTTT.

The chain joins TRBV29-1 to TRBJ1-3; D uncertain. Deletions cut 2 bases from V and 1 base from J, with 3 bases between. The CDR3 covers 12 residues. Germline V gene lookup returns CDR1 SQVTM and CDR2 ANQGSEA. CDR3 DNA: TGCAGCGTTGAACAGTCTGGAAACACCATATATTTT. Amino acids: CSVEQSGNTIYF.

The J gene is TRBJ2-7, the V gene TRBV6-5, with a possible D match to TRBD2 (6 bases). CDR3 length equals 14 residues. Germline V gives CDR1 MNHEY, CDR2 SVGAGI. The germline V and J ends were trimmed by 2 bases and 7 bases, with 15 bases remaining between them. CDR3 protein: CASSYERTTREQYF. DNA of the CDR3: TGTGCCAGCAGTTACGAGCGGACTACGAGGGAGCAGTACTTC.

This chain joins TRBV7-3 and TRBJ1-1, with 10 bases identical to TRBD1. CDR1 and CDR2 from the germline V gene are SGHTA and FQGTGA. This CDR3 comprises 14 residues. Losses at the gene ends were 4 bases for V and 4 bases for J; bases not matched to a gene: 3. This CDR3 is CASSSGQGRTEAFF. CDR3 in DNA: TGTGCCAGCAGCTCGGGACAGGGGCGCACTGAAGCTTTCTTT.

The chain links TRBV27 to TRBJ2-5; unclear D gene. CDR1 is MNHEY, CDR2 SMNVEV, per germline (reference sequence). V lost 5 bases and J lost 1, with 8 bases in between. The CDR3 sequence is 13 residues long. As DNA, the CDR3 is TGTGCCAGCAGTACAATAAGCCAAGAGACCCAGTACTTC. Translation gives CASSTISQETQYF.

V and J are TRBV6-5 and TRBJ1-1; D call uncertain. Deletions cut 8 bases from V and 5 bases from J, with 18 bases between. The CDR3 sequence is 14 residues long. Germline V CDR1 and CDR2: MNHEY, SVGAGI. Here the CDR3 reads CASSKRGFTTEAFF. As DNA, the CDR3 is TGTGCCAGCTCGAAAAGAGGGTTCACGACTGAAGCTTTCTTT.

The V gene is TRBV4-1, the J gene TRBJ1-2; possibly TRBD1 for D (6 bases). CDR1 is MGHRA, CDR2 YSYEKL, per germline. The CDR3 is made up of 15 amino acids. The V end lost 4 bases, the J end lost 4 bases, and 16 bases lay between the germline ends. CDR3 sequence (DNA): TGCGCCAGCAGCCGAGCGGGGGGCTCGGGCTATGGCTACACCTTC. Residues: CASSRAGGSGYGYTF.

The V and J genes are TRBV2 and TRBJ1-2, with TRBD1 matching over 9 bases. Trimming removed 3 bases from V and 6 bases from J; junction bases left unmatched: 8. In germline, CDR1 is SNHLY, CDR2 FYNNEI. The length of the CDR3 is 15 residues. The CDR3 sequence is CASSESGTGYDGYTF. For the CDR3, the DNA is TGTGCCAGCAGTGAGTCCGGGACAGGGTACGATGGCTACACCTTC.

This clone was seen a handful of times. V is TRBV27 and J is TRBJ2-7; TRBD1 matches at 8 bases. Germline V gene lookup returns CDR1 MNHEY and CDR2 SMNVEV (reference sequence). With 4 bases clipped from V and 4 bases from J, the junction kept 6 bases outside the gene matches. This CDR3 region has 14 residues. CDR3 amino acids: CASSYAGGRYEQYF. CDR3 in DNA: TGTGCCAGCAGTTATGCAGGGGGCAGGTACGAGCAGTACTTC.

The chain has TRBV30 and TRBJ1-2; 9 bases agree with TRBD1. Trimming at V came to 3 bases and at J to 4 bases, leaving 6 bases not matched to a gene. This CDR3 has 14 amino acids. Germline V gene data show CDR1 as GTSNPN and CDR2 as SVGIG (reference sequence). In DNA, the CDR3 is TGTGCCTGGAGCGGAACAGGGGGCGGCTATGGCTACACCTTC. Encoded protein: CAWSGTGGGYGYTF.

The chain joins TRBV5-1 to TRBJ1-6; 7 bases match TRBD1. Germline V lookup: CDR1 SGHRS, CDR2 YFSETQ. J was trimmed by 5 bases and V by 3 bases; bases with no gene match: 5. The CDR3 totals 15 residues. The CDR3 DNA is TGCGCCAGCAGCTCTGACAGGGTTAATAATTCACCCCTCCACTTT. This sequence encodes CASSSDRVNNSPLHF.

The chain's CDR3 is CASSLGGGGLGPLISWTEAFF. The CDR3 coding sequence is TGCGCCAGCAGCTTGGGGGGCGGGGGGTTAGGGCCCTTAATCAGTTGGACTGAAGCTTTCTTT. This chain connects TRBV5-1 to TRBJ1-1, with D maybe TRBD1 (5 bases). The germline V gene has CDR1 SGHRS and CDR2 YFSETQ. V was pared by 0 bases and J by 5 bases, with 32 bases between. The CDR3 has 21 residues. The variable domain in full, with the rest retrieved from reference TRBV5-1 and TRBJ1-1, is KAGVTQTPRYLIKTRGQQVTLSCSPISGHRSVSWYQQTPGQGLQFLFEYFSETQRNKGNFPGRFSGRQFSNSRSEMNVSTLELGDSALYLCASSLGGGGLGPLISWTEAFFGQGTRLTVV.